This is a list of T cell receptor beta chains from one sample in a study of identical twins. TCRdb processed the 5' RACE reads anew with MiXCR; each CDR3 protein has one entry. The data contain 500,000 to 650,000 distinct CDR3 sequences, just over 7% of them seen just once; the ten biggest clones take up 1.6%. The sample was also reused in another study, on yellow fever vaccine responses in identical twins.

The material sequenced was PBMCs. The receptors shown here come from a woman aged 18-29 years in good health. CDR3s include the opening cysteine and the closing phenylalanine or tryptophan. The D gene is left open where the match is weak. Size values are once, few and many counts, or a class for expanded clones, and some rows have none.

CDR3 DNA: TGCGCCAGCAGCTTGGGGGCCTTGGGGGATAGCACAGATACGCAGTATTTT; CDR3 protein: CASSLGALGDSTDTQYF; J gene: TRBJ2-3; V gene: TRBV5-1; D gene: -; clone size: -
CDR3 DNA: TGCAGCGCCGAAGACGGCGGGAGAGTAGCCGGGGAGCTGTTTTTT; CDR3 protein: CSAEDGGRVAGELFF; J gene: TRBJ2-2; V gene: TRBV29-1; D gene: TRBD2; clone size: many
CDR3 DNA: TGTGCCACCAGCAGAGATCCCAGAACTTACGAGCAGTACTTC; CDR3 protein: CATSRDPRTYEQYF; J gene: TRBJ2-7; V gene: TRBV15; D gene: -; clone size: -
CDR3 DNA: TGTGCCAGCTCACCTAGAGAACTCAATAGCAATCAGCCCCAGCATTTT; CDR3 protein: CASSPRELNSNQPQHF; J gene: TRBJ1-5; V gene: TRBV18; D gene: -; clone size: few
CDR3 DNA: TGTGCCAGCAGCGTGTACTCCGGGACGGTGGATGAAAAACTGTTTTTT; CDR3 protein: CASSVYSGTVDEKLFF; J gene: TRBJ1-4; V gene: TRBV5-5; D gene: -; clone size: few
CDR3 DNA: TGTGCCAGCAGCTTTTACAGGGGGCGGAATCAGCCCCAGCATTTT; CDR3 protein: CASSFYRGRNQPQHF; J gene: TRBJ1-5; V gene: TRBV7-8; D gene: TRBD1; clone size: few
CDR3 DNA: TGTGCCAGCAGCCTAGATCCGGGCTCTGGGGCCAACGTCCTGACTTTC; CDR3 protein: CASSLDPGSGANVLTF; J gene: TRBJ2-6; V gene: TRBV14; D gene: -; clone size: many
CDR3 DNA: TGTGCCAGCAGTATTTCCAGGGGTAATTACAACAATGAGCAGTTCTTC; CDR3 protein: CASSISRGNYNNEQFF; J gene: TRBJ2-1; V gene: TRBV2; D gene: -; clone size: many
CDR3 DNA: TGTGCCAGCAAAAACCCAGGGTCCGATGAGCAGTTCTTC; CDR3 protein: CASKNPGSDEQFF; J gene: TRBJ2-1; V gene: TRBV6-1; D gene: -; clone size: few
CDR3 DNA: TGTGCCAGCAGCGTAGAGCCAGGGGGCAATGAGCAGTTCTTC; CDR3 protein: CASSVEPGGNEQFF; J gene: TRBJ2-1; V gene: TRBV9; D gene: TRBD1; clone size: -
CDR3 DNA: TGCAGTGCTAGCCTGACTAGCTCCCGCACCGGGGAGCTGTTTTTT; CDR3 protein: CSASLTSSRTGELFF; J gene: TRBJ2-2; V gene: TRBV20-1; D gene: TRBD2; clone size: -
CDR3 DNA: TGTGCCAGCAGCTCATTCTCAGGGAGGACCGGGGAGCTGTTTTTT; CDR3 protein: CASSSFSGRTGELFF; J gene: TRBJ2-2; V gene: TRBV28; D gene: -; clone size: few
CDR3 DNA: TGTGCCAGCAGCCAAGGCCGGGGTGAAAAACTGTTTTTT; CDR3 protein: CASSQGRGEKLFF; J gene: TRBJ1-4; V gene: TRBV3-1; D gene: -; clone size: few
CDR3 DNA: TGCGCCAGCAGCTTGGGGGCAAGCACCGGGGAGCTGTTTTTT; CDR3 protein: CASSLGASTGELFF; J gene: TRBJ2-2; V gene: TRBV5-1; D gene: -; clone size: few
CDR3 DNA: TGCAGTGCCATCCAGCTAGCGGGAGGTTTCTACAATGAGCAGTTCTTC; CDR3 protein: CSAIQLAGGFYNEQFF; J gene: TRBJ2-1; V gene: TRBV20-1; D gene: TRBD2; clone size: few
CDR3 DNA: TGTGCCAGCAGTTTAGATTTGGGGGGCTGGAACACTGAAGCTTTCTTT; CDR3 protein: CASSLDLGGWNTEAFF; J gene: TRBJ1-1; V gene: TRBV12-3/TRBV12-4; D gene: -; clone size: -
CDR3 DNA: TGCAGCGTTGAATTGCGTGCTAGCGGGACGAACACCGGGGAGCTGTTTTTT; CDR3 protein: CSVELRASGTNTGELFF; J gene: TRBJ2-2; V gene: TRBV29-1; D gene: TRBD2; clone size: many
CDR3 DNA: TGTGCCAGCAGTGACCCTCTTTTTAGGGATAGCAATCAGCCCCAGCATTTT; CDR3 protein: CASSDPLFRDSNQPQHF; J gene: TRBJ1-5; V gene: TRBV6-4; D gene: -; clone size: -
CDR3 DNA: TGTGCCACCAGAGACGCCGGGACTAGCGGACGTTCCTACGAGCAGTACTTC; CDR3 protein: CATRDAGTSGRSYEQYF; J gene: TRBJ2-7; V gene: TRBV15; D gene: TRBD2; clone size: few
CDR3 DNA: TGTGCCAGCAGCTACGAGACAGGGCGGAGGGAGACCCAGTACTTC; CDR3 protein: CASSYETGRRETQYF; J gene: TRBJ2-5; V gene: TRBV11-2; D gene: TRBD1; clone size: few
CDR3 DNA: TGCGCCAGCAGCCAAGTACAGTCTTATAGCAATCAGCCCCAGCATTTT; CDR3 protein: CASSQVQSYSNQPQHF; J gene: TRBJ1-5; V gene: TRBV4-1; D gene: -; clone size: many
CDR3 DNA: TGTGCCAGCAGCTTATTCGTCGGACAGGTGTACAATGAGCAGTTCTTC; CDR3 protein: CASSLFVGQVYNEQFF; J gene: TRBJ2-1; V gene: TRBV7-2; D gene: TRBD1; clone size: few
CDR3 DNA: TGTGCCAGCAGCTTAAGGGACCCTAGCGGGAGCACAGATACGCAGTATTTT; CDR3 protein: CASSLRDPSGSTDTQYF; J gene: TRBJ2-3; V gene: TRBV13; D gene: TRBD2; clone size: many
CDR3 DNA: TGTGCCAGCAGTTACCGGGGAGGAGGCTACGAGCAGCACTTC; CDR3 protein: CASSYRGGGYEQHF; J gene: TRBJ2-7; V gene: TRBV6-5; D gene: -; clone size: -
CDR3 DNA: TGTGCCAGCAGTGATCAGGGAACCAAAAACATTCAGTACTTC; CDR3 protein: CASSDQGTKNIQYF; J gene: TRBJ2-4; V gene: TRBV2; D gene: -; clone size: -
CDR3 DNA: TGTGCCACCAGCTCTAGGACTAGCGGGCGTGAGCAGTTCTTC; CDR3 protein: CATSSRTSGREQFF; J gene: TRBJ2-1; V gene: TRBV15; D gene: TRBD2; clone size: -
CDR3 DNA: TGTGCCAGCAGCTTGCCGGACTTGACGGAGCAGTACTTC; CDR3 protein: CASSLPDLTEQYF; J gene: TRBJ2-7; V gene: TRBV28; D gene: -; clone size: -
CDR3 DNA: TGTGCCAGCAGGCCTAAACGCGCATCCACTGAAGCTTTCTTT; CDR3 protein: CASRPKRASTEAFF; J gene: TRBJ1-1; V gene: TRBV7-8; D gene: -; clone size: -
CDR3 DNA: TGTGCCAGCAGTTCAGACAGGGATTCCTACGAGCAGTACTTC; CDR3 protein: CASSSDRDSYEQYF; J gene: TRBJ2-7; V gene: TRBV27; D gene: TRBD1; clone size: once
CDR3 DNA: TGTGCCATCAGTGCCGGGACAGGGGGCAATCAGCCCCAGCATTTT; CDR3 protein: CAISAGTGGNQPQHF; J gene: TRBJ1-5; V gene: TRBV10-3; D gene: TRBD1; clone size: many
CDR3 DNA: TGTGCCAGCAGCCCCGACAGGGGGTATTGGACTGAAGCTTTCTTT; CDR3 protein: CASSPDRGYWTEAFF; J gene: TRBJ1-1; V gene: TRBV7-6; D gene: TRBD1; clone size: many
CDR3 DNA: TGTGCCAGCAGTTTATCGACCCACCGCAATCAGCCCCAGCATTTT; CDR3 protein: CASSLSTHRNQPQHF; J gene: TRBJ1-5; V gene: TRBV28; D gene: -; clone size: -
CDR3 DNA: TGCGCCAGCAGCTCAGGGGGGGCCACAGATACGCAGTATTTT; CDR3 protein: CASSSGGATDTQYF; J gene: TRBJ2-3; V gene: TRBV5-1; D gene: -; clone size: many
CDR3 DNA: TGTGCCAGCAGTTTATTAGCGGGAGCGGACAATGAGCAGTTCTTC; CDR3 protein: CASSLLAGADNEQFF; J gene: TRBJ2-1; V gene: TRBV12-3/TRBV12-4; D gene: TRBD2; clone size: many
CDR3 DNA: TGTGCCACCAGCAGAGATCGGTCGGGCAGGTACAATGAGCAGTTCTTC; CDR3 protein: CATSRDRSGRYNEQFF; J gene: TRBJ2-1; V gene: TRBV15; D gene: -; clone size: few
CDR3 DNA: TGTGCCAGCAGCCTCAGGGGGGCCTATGGCTACACCTTC; CDR3 protein: CASSLRGAYGYTF; J gene: TRBJ1-2; V gene: TRBV12-3/TRBV12-4; D gene: TRBD1; clone size: many
CDR3 DNA: TGTACCTGCAGTCCCTGGACAGGAGTTTGGGACTCTGGAAACACCATATATTTT; CDR3 protein: CTCSPWTGVWDSGNTIYF; J gene: TRBJ1-3; V gene: TRBV2; D gene: TRBD1; clone size: -
CDR3 DNA: TGTGCCAGCAGTGACCCCGGGACAGGGCCCTACGAGCAGTACTTC; CDR3 protein: CASSDPGTGPYEQYF; J gene: TRBJ2-7; V gene: TRBV6-1; D gene: TRBD1; clone size: once
CDR3 DNA: TGTGCCACCAGCAAAGGGGGCAGCCCGCCGCCGAACACTGAAGCTTTCTTT; CDR3 protein: CATSKGGSPPPNTEAFF; J gene: TRBJ1-1; V gene: TRBV15; D gene: TRBD1; clone size: -
CDR3 DNA: TGCAGTGCAGCAAAGACAGGGGTTTTACGCGAGCAGTACTTC; CDR3 protein: CSAAKTGVLREQYF; J gene: TRBJ2-7; V gene: TRBV20-1; D gene: TRBD1; clone size: few
CDR3 DNA: TGTGCCAGCAGCTCATTCGGACTAGCGGCCACAGATACGCAGTATTTT; CDR3 protein: CASSSFGLAATDTQYF; J gene: TRBJ2-3; V gene: TRBV9; D gene: TRBD2; clone size: many
CDR3 DNA: TGTGCCAGCAGCCAAGATTGGGGAGGAGCTTCCTACAATGAGCAGTTCTTC; CDR3 protein: CASSQDWGGASYNEQFF; J gene: TRBJ2-1; V gene: TRBV4-2; D gene: -; clone size: few